These 30 T cell receptor beta chains came from one sample sequenced in a study of blood T cell repertoires in COVID-19. Some clones are missing from TCRdb's copy, which holds only in-frame ones; the method was immunoSEQ multiplex PCR. The sample has 150,000 to 170,000 clones, 70% to 90% seen once. Material: peripheral blood. These receptors came from a man aged 60 to 69 with COVID-19, enrolled during active disease.

The V and J genes are TRBV7-2 and TRBJ2-4; perhaps TRBD2 as D (6 bases). Germline CDR1 and CDR2: SGHTA and FQGNSA. V was trimmed by 2 bases and J by 9 bases, leaving 17 bases between them. The CDR3 is made up of 15 amino acids. The CDR3, as DNA: TGTGCCAGCAGCTTAAAGCACAGCCTGGGGGGCATTCAGTACTTC. The encoded protein is CASSLKHSLGGIQYF.

The chain links TRBV7-9 to TRBJ2-5; D gene unclear. Trimming shortened V by 6 bases and J by 4 bases, and 12 bases separated the two germline ends. The germline V gene encodes CDR1 SEHNR and CDR2 FQNEAQ (reference sequence). CDR3 length: 13 amino acids. CDR3 bases: TGTGCCAGCAGATCCGTTGGGCCAGAGACCCAGTACTTC. Its translation: CASRSVGPETQYF.

The chain carries TRBV24-1 and TRBJ2-3, with D maybe TRBD1 (5 bases). The length of the CDR3 is 15 residues. From germline, CDR1 is KGHDR and CDR2 SFDVKD. V was shortened by 0 bases and J by 4 bases, with 10 bases between the two germline ends. CDR3 sequence (DNA): TGTGCCACCAGTGATTTGCCAGGGCGGTCAGATACGCAGTATTTT. As protein: CATSDLPGRSDTQYF.

The chain couples TRBV18 to TRBJ1-4; possible D gene TRBD1, 5 bases. The germline V gene encodes CDR1 KGHSH and CDR2 LQKENI. The CDR3 loop spans 16 amino acids. Trimming removed 6 bases from V and 5 bases from J, with 19 bases in between. The CDR3 nucleotides read TGTGCCAGCTCCCCCGAAAGCGGGGGAGGGAATGAAAAACTGTTTTTT. Translated, it gives CASSPESGGGNEKLFF.

The J gene is TRBJ1-2, the V gene TRBV24-1; maybe TRBD1 (5 bases). V shed 3 bases and J shed 1 base, with 8 bases lying between them. CDR1 is KGHDR, CDR2 SFDVKD, per germline. The CDR3 length is 14 residues. As DNA, the CDR3 is TGTGCCACCAGTGATCCCCAGGGTAACTATGGCTACACCTTC. The encoded protein is CATSDPQGNYGYTF.

CDR3 nucleotides: TGTGCCAGCAGCCAACTGAGTGATCAGTTCTTC. Protein: CASSQLSDQFF. The rearrangement joins TRBV3-1 (or the pseudogene TRBV3-2) to TRBJ2-1; D is unclear. This CDR3 has 11 residues. The V end was cut by 2 bases, the J end by 13 bases, with 9 bases between. Germline V lookup: CDR1 LGHDT, CDR2 YNNKEL (reference sequence).

This chain connects TRBV5-5 to TRBJ2-2; the match to TRBD1 covers 9 bases. Germline V gene data show CDR1 as SGHKS and CDR2 as YYEKEE (reference sequence). V was pared by 6 bases and J by 5 bases, with 8 bases of the junction left unmatched. This CDR3 has 15 amino acids. CDR3 protein: CASNEGQGWTGELFF. The CDR3 DNA reads as TGTGCCAGCAACGAGGGACAGGGATGGACCGGGGAGCTGTTTTTT.

The V and J genes are TRBV30 and TRBJ1-1; D unresolved. Trimming took 4 bases from V and 4 from J, leaving 7 bases between them. This CDR3 has 11 amino acids. In germline, CDR1 is GTSNPN, CDR2 SVGIG (reference sequence). As DNA, the CDR3 is TGTGCCTGGACCAGACTCACTGAAGCTTTCTTT. Translation: CAWTRLTEAFF.

This chain links TRBV7-2 with TRBJ1-1, with TRBD1 matching 8 bases. Germline assignment: CDR1 SGHTA and CDR2 FQGNSA. J lost 4 bases, V lost 2 bases, and 3 bases had no gene match. The CDR3 totals 14 residues. CDR3 nucleotides: TGTGCCAGCAGCTTACAGGGGGCAGGCACTGAAGCTTTCTTT. This gives the protein CASSLQGAGTEAFF.

The rearrangement uses TRBV4-3 and TRBJ2-1; possibly TRBD1 for D (5 bases). Germline assignment: CDR1 LGHNA and CDR2 YSLEER. V shed 4 bases and J shed 5 bases, with 21 bases lying between them. The CDR3 sequence is 17 residues long. The CDR3 reads CASSPGEGAGRHNEQFF. CDR3 in DNA: TGCGCCAGCAGCCCAGGAGAAGGGGCAGGCCGGCACAATGAGCAGTTCTTC.

The V and J genes are TRBV10-2 and TRBJ2-1; TRBD2 might be the D (5 bases). The CDR3 has 15 amino acids. V shed 2 bases and J shed 0 bases, with 8 bases lying between them. CDR1 and CDR2 (germline): WSHSY, SAAADI. CDR3 nucleotide sequence: TGCGCCAGCAGTGAGGGACTTAACTCCTACAATGAGCAGTTCTTC. It codes for CASSEGLNSYNEQFF.

This chain joins TRBV18 and TRBJ2-2, with 8 bases aligning to TRBD1. This CDR3 spans 14 amino acids. The germline V gene encodes CDR1 KGHSH and CDR2 LQKENI. Germline trimming cut 2 bases from V and 5 bases from J; bases unmatched to any gene: 1. Here the CDR3 DNA reads TGTGCCAGCTCACCAACAGGGGGAACCGGGGAGCTGTTTTTT. Protein sequence: CASSPTGGTGELFF.

V is TRBV19 and J is TRBJ2-2, with D perhaps TRBD1 (6 bases). Trimming took off 5 bases at V and 6 bases at J, with 16 bases between the two ends. Germline V gene sequence: CDR1 LNHDA, CDR2 SQIVND (reference sequence). The CDR3 has 15 residues. CDR3 loop: CASSEDTGYAGELFF. The CDR3 DNA reads as TGTGCCAGTAGTGAAGATACAGGGTATGCCGGGGAGCTGTTTTTT.

In its sample, this clone was seen once. The CDR3 loop reads CASSTGQGTLKGNQPQHF. The CDR3 DNA follows: TGTGCCAGCAGTACCGGACAGGGAACTCTTAAGGGCAATCAGCCCCAGCATTTT. J is TRBJ1-5 and V is TRBV6-2 or TRBV6-3, with 8 positions matching TRBD1. Germline CDR1 and CDR2: MNHEY and SVGEGT. V gave up 5 bases and J gave up 2 bases; unmatched junction bases: 14. This CDR3 is built from 18 residues.

This clone turned up a few times. The chain joins TRBV7-3 to TRBJ1-1; D is perhaps TRBD1 (5 bases). The V gene's germline CDR1 is SGHTA and CDR2 FQGTGA. This CDR3 comprises 14 residues. The V and J ends lost 1 base and 3 bases respectively, with 9 bases between them. This chain's CDR3 is CASSLSPGDTEAFF. The CDR3, as DNA: TGTGCCAGCAGCTTAAGCCCGGGGGACACTGAAGCTTTCTTT. Based on the CDR3 plus reference TRBV7-3 and TRBJ1-1, the full variable domain is GAGVSQTPSNKVTEKGKYVELRCDPISGHTALYWYRQSLGQGPEFLIYFQGTGAADDSGLPNDRFFAVRPEGSVSTLKIQRTERGDSAVYLCASSLSPGDTEAFFGQGTRLTVV.

CDR3: CATSSLSGGSSGNTIYF. The DNA of the CDR3 is TGTGCCACCAGCAGTTTGTCAGGGGGCAGCTCTGGAAACACCATATATTTT. V usage is TRBV15 and J usage is TRBJ1-3; 8 bases align to TRBD1. CDR1 and CDR2 (germline): LNHNV, YYDKDF (reference sequence). The V and J ends lost 3 bases and 0 bases, in that order; junction bases with no gene match: 7. The CDR3 totals 17 residues.

This clone was picked up one time. CDR3 loop: CASNPTGFYGYTF. CDR3 DNA: TGTGCCAGCAACCCGACAGGGTTCTATGGCTACACCTTC. The chain uses TRBV28 and TRBJ1-2, with TRBD1 matching 7 bases. Looked up from germline, CDR1 is MDHEN and CDR2 is SYDVKM. The CDR3 extends over 13 amino acids. The trim removed 7 bases at V and 4 bases at J, leaving 6 bases unmatched.

The rearrangement joins TRBV6-5 to TRBJ2-7, with 11 bases aligning to TRBD2. The CDR3 is 14 residues long. CDR1 is MNHEY, CDR2 SVGAGI, per germline. The junction had 6 bases not matched to a gene; V was cut back by 6 bases and J by 5 bases. This chain's CDR3 is CASRQLAGAHEQYF. CDR3 nucleotide sequence: TGTGCCAGCAGACAACTAGCGGGAGCCCACGAGCAGTACTTC.

The sample holds one count of this clone. The chain couples TRBV7-2 to TRBJ2-3; perhaps TRBD1 as D (6 bases). Germline CDR1 is SGHTA and CDR2 is FQGNSA. CDR3 length equals 15 residues. V was trimmed by 1 base and J by 2 bases, leaving 10 bases between them. CDR3: CASSLGGHFTDTQYF. Written as DNA, the CDR3 is TGTGCCAGCAGCTTAGGGGGACACTTCACAGATACGCAGTATTTT.

The J gene is TRBJ1-1, the V gene TRBV19, with 11 bases matching TRBD1. CDR1 is LNHDA and CDR2 is SQIVND in the germline V gene (reference sequence). This CDR3 is built from 17 residues. With V trimmed by 4 bases and J by 3 bases, 10 bases remained unmatched. In DNA form, the CDR3 reads TGTGCCAGTAGTAGAGACTCCCCGGGACAGGGGGACACTGAAGCTTTCTTT. Translating gives CASSRDSPGQGDTEAFF.

The chain links TRBV3-1 (or the pseudogene TRBV3-2) to TRBJ1-5, with D unclear. The CDR3 contains 13 residues. V was clipped by 1 base and J by 5 bases, with 6 bases between them. CDR1 is LGHDT, CDR2 YNNKEL, per germline (reference sequence). Here the CDR3 DNA reads TGTGCCAGCAGCCAAGTTGTCGATCAGCCCCAGCATTTT. As protein: CASSQVVDQPQHF.

The genes are TRBV2 and TRBJ1-2; D gene unclear. Trimming removed 6 bases from V and 6 bases from J, with 8 bases in between. The V gene's germline CDR1 is SNHLY and CDR2 FYNNEI. The CDR3 has 11 residues. This chain's CDR3 is CASRTDNGYTF. CDR3 sequence (DNA): TGTGCCAGCAGAACAGACAATGGCTACACCTTC. Complete variable domain (other parts from reference TRBV2 and TRBJ1-2): EPEVTQTPSHQVTQMGQEVILRCVPISNHLYFYWYRQILGQKVEFLVSFYNNEISEKSEIFDDQFSVERPDGSNFTLKIRSTKLEDSAMYFCASRTDNGYTFGSGTRLTVV.

The chain employs TRBV18 and TRBJ1-4; 8 nucleotides agree with TRBD1. This CDR3 contains 14 residues. CDR1 is KGHSH and CDR2 is LQKENI in the germline V gene. The J segment lost 7 bases and the V segment lost 3 bases, leaving 4 bases of the junction unmatched. This chain's CDR3 is CASSPDRVGEKLFF. DNA of the CDR3: TGTGCCAGCTCACCGGACAGGGTCGGTGAAAAACTGTTTTTT.

The chain employs TRBV28 and TRBJ1-2; D is unresolved. The CDR3 runs 13 residues. The germline V gene encodes CDR1 MDHEN and CDR2 SYDVKM. Trimming stripped 6 bases from V and 0 bases from J, with 8 bases between. The CDR3 nucleotides are TGTGCCAGCAGATCTACAGCTAACTATGGCTACACCTTC. Protein sequence: CASRSTANYGYTF.

The V gene is TRBV3-1 (or the pseudogene TRBV3-2), the J gene TRBJ2-5; possibly TRBD2 for D (5 bases). The V end was cut by 4 bases, the J end by 5 bases, with 11 bases between. CDR1 and CDR2 from the germline V gene are LGHDT and YNNKEL (reference sequence). The CDR3 is 13 residues long. CDR3 sequence: CASSLRAQETQYF. In DNA, the CDR3 is TGTGCCAGCAGCCTGAGGGCGCAGGAGACCCAGTACTTC.

The V call is TRBV7-2, the J call TRBJ2-7; D is undetermined. The CDR3 is made up of 12 amino acids. The germline V and J ends were trimmed by 5 bases and 7 bases, with 12 bases remaining between them. Germline V lookup: CDR1 SGHTA, CDR2 FQGNSA. The CDR3 DNA reads as TGTGCCAGCAGCCGAGCCCCGATGGAGCAGTACTTC. Its translation is CASSRAPMEQYF.

This rearrangement joins TRBV6-5 to TRBJ2-3; 12 bases are a match to TRBD2. The CDR3 extends over 14 amino acids. The germline CDR1 and CDR2 sequences are MNHEY and SVGAGI. V trimming: 2 bases; J trimming: 9 bases; junction bases outside the gene matches: 3. The CDR3 bases are TGTGCCAGCAGTTACATGACTAGCGGGGGAACGCAGTATTTT. Encoded protein: CASSYMTSGGTQYF.

CDR3 DNA sequence: TGTGCCAGCAGCTTAACGGGCACTGAAGCTTTCTTT. As protein: CASSLTGTEAFF. The chain has TRBV11-2 and TRBJ1-1; no definite D call. V dropped 2 bases and J dropped 4 bases, with 5 bases sitting between them. Germline V gene sequence: CDR1 SGHAT, CDR2 FQNNGV. The CDR3 extends over 12 amino acids.

This rearrangement joins TRBV7-3 to TRBJ2-5, with a possible D match to TRBD1 (5 bases). V gave up 5 bases and J gave up 5 bases, with 21 bases separating them. This CDR3 region has 16 residues. Germline V gene lookup returns CDR1 SGHTA and CDR2 FQGTGA. The CDR3 loop is CASSPTDTPGRETQYF. The CDR3 DNA is TGTGCCAGCAGCCCCACGGACACTCCGGGCAGGGAGACCCAGTACTTC.

This chain links TRBV7-6 with TRBJ1-3, with a possible D match to TRBD1 (6 bases). V shed 5 bases and J shed 0 bases, with 14 bases lying between them. CDR1 is SGHVS, CDR2 FNYEAQ, per germline. CDR3 length: 16 residues. CDR3 in DNA: TGTGCCAGCAGCCCTTCCGGGACAACCTCTGGAAACACCATATATTTT. Its translation is CASSPSGTTSGNTIYF. Full variable domain (outside the CDR3, taken from reference TRBV7-6 and TRBJ1-3): GAGVSQSPRYKVTKRGQDVALRCDPISGHVSLYWYRQALGQGPEFLTYFNYEAQQDKSGLPNDRFSAERPEGSISTLTIQRTEQRDSAMYRCASSPSGTTSGNTIYFGEGSWLTVV.